This note documents a single T cell receptor beta chain sequence. Its antigen is not identified. This entry comes from a study of shared clonotypes between healthy human individuals. Overall study results and limits: Sampling covered nothing but blood. Tissue TCR repertoires likely differ from those found in blood.

The unsorted PBMC sample used ten immunoSEQ deep assay plates. Sequencing was performed with immunoSEQ multiplex PCR; in TCRdb, only in-frame clones are kept and a portion is missing. The table records roughly 450,000 clones, about four fifths of them present only once. V dropped 4 bases and J dropped 4 bases, with 13 bases sitting between them. This CDR3 spans 14 amino acids. Germline CDR1 MDHEN, CDR2 SYDVKM. Donors were Caucasian adults residing in Nashville, Tennessee, USA. Unsorted samples, those not sorted, used approximately 90 million PBMCs for genomic DNA. Sequenced input: PBMCs. V gene TRBV28 combines with J gene TRBJ1-2; D is undetermined. This clonotype was obtained from a woman between 40 and 50 years old in good health. Some clones in this sample may be carry-over from other donors' samples. The CDR3 DNA reads as TGTGCCAGCAGTTCGCCGACCCCACCCTATGGCTACACCTTC. It encodes CASSSPTPPYGYTF.